Presented here are 23 T cell receptor beta chains from one specimen sequenced in a study of graft-versus-host responses after intestinal transplantation. Sequencing used immunoSEQ multiplex PCR; TCRdb keeps in-frame clones, though not all of them. This sample has 10,000 or so clones; roughly 96% occur once, and the top ten carry about a sixth. This specimen consisted of bone marrow, obtained around 75 weeks after intestinal transplantation. The source is a human patient who received an intestinal transplant, so some T cells may come from the graft donor.

The J gene is TRBJ1-1, the V gene TRBV19; D gene uncertain. The ends were cut back, 5 bases at V and 1 base at J, with 8 bases in the middle. CDR1 is LNHDA and CDR2 is SQIVND in the germline V gene (reference sequence). This CDR3 comprises 13 residues. This chain's CDR3 is CASSVTPNTEAFF. The CDR3 DNA reads as TGTGCCAGTAGTGTCACACCGAACACTGAAGCTTTCTTT.

V gene TRBV30 combines with J gene TRBJ1-1; D is possibly TRBD1 (5 bases). V was trimmed by 0 bases and J by 10 bases, leaving 9 bases between them. CDR3 length: 11 amino acids. Looked up from germline, CDR1 is GTSNPN and CDR2 is SVGIG (reference sequence). The CDR3 coding sequence is TGTGCCTGGAGTGTTGGGGGGGGAGCTTTCTTT. Translation: CAWSVGGGAFF.

This chain links TRBV7-3 with TRBJ2-7, with D possibly being TRBD1 (7 bases). The CDR3 extends over 15 amino acids. Germline V lookup: CDR1 SGHTA, CDR2 FQGTGA. The V gene lost 2 bases and the J gene lost 3 bases, with 14 bases spanning the gap. DNA for the CDR3: TGTGCCAGCAGCTTACAGGGGGGACACGTCTACGAGCAGTACTTC. Its translation is CASSLQGGHVYEQYF.

V usage is TRBV25-1 and J usage is TRBJ2-3, with D perhaps matching TRBD2 (6 bases). CDR3 length: 15 residues. Germline values: CDR1 MGHDK, CDR2 SYGVNS. V gave up 8 bases and J gave up 0 bases, with 15 bases separating them. Here the CDR3 DNA reads TGTGCCAGCTTATCTGGGGAGGCTAGCACAGATACGCAGTATTTT. This gives the protein CASLSGEASTDTQYF.

The V call is TRBV5-5, the J call TRBJ1-1; no firm D call. Germline assignment: CDR1 SGHKS and CDR2 YYEKEE (reference sequence). With 1 base removed from V and 5 bases from J, the gap between germline ends came to 9 bases. This CDR3 is 13 amino acids long. CDR3 DNA sequence: TGTGCCAGCAGCTTGTCCTATGGGACTGAAGCTTTCTTT. It is translated as CASSLSYGTEAFF.

J is TRBJ2-7 and V is TRBV11-2; 8 bases line up with TRBD1. Germline V gene data show CDR1 as SGHAT and CDR2 as FQNNGV. Trimming at V came to 0 bases and at J to 4 bases, leaving 14 bases not matched to a gene. The CDR3 length is 18 residues. The CDR3 DNA reads TGTGCCAGCAGCTTAGACCAGCCCGGGACAGGCCTTGGGTACGAGCAGTACTTC. Protein: CASSLDQPGTGLGYEQYF.

This chain links TRBV13 with TRBJ2-7; the D is unclear. The V gene's germline CDR1 is PRHDT and CDR2 FYEKMQ (reference sequence). This CDR3 has 11 residues. V was pared by 4 bases and J by 0 bases, with 1 base between. CDR3 residues: CASSSSYEQYF. CDR3 DNA: TGTGCCAGCAGCTCCTCCTACGAGCAGTACTTC.

V and J are TRBV28 and TRBJ2-3, with unresolved D. This CDR3 has 13 amino acids. The V and J ends lost 1 base and 4 bases respectively, with 6 bases between them. Germline V gene sequence: CDR1 MDHEN, CDR2 SYDVKM. This CDR3 reads CASSLSGADTQYF. In DNA form, the CDR3 reads TGTGCCAGCAGTTTATCAGGAGCAGATACGCAGTATTTT.

J is TRBJ1-2 and V is TRBV5-4, with TRBD1 identical over 10 bases. Germline V CDR1 and CDR2: SGHNT, YYREEE (reference sequence). The CDR3 has 15 residues. The ends lost 4 bases at V and 4 bases at J; junction bases unmatched: 7. CDR3 loop: CASSVRQGAGYGYTF. DNA for the CDR3: TGTGCCAGCAGCGTCCGACAGGGGGCGGGCTATGGCTACACCTTC.

The chain joins TRBV10-1 to TRBJ2-3; TRBD2 matches at 12 bases. Unmatched junction bases numbered 2, after V lost 5 bases and J lost 5 bases. This CDR3 comprises 14 residues. Germline V gene sequence: CDR1 WNHNN, CDR2 SYGVQD (reference sequence). DNA of the CDR3: TGCGCCAGCAGTCCGGGACTAGCGGGAGATACGCAGTATTTT. Encoded protein: CASSPGLAGDTQYF.

The chain has TRBV5-1 and TRBJ2-1, with no clear D. The germline gives CDR1 SGHRS, CDR2 YFSETQ. There are 13 residues in the CDR3. The V and J ends lost 3 bases and 7 bases respectively, with 11 bases between them. CDR3 DNA: TGCGCCAGCAGCTCTATAGGCGGAAATGAGCAGTTCTTC. This sequence encodes CASSSIGGNEQFF. Using reference TRBV5-1 and TRBJ2-1 for the parts outside the CDR3, the full variable domain is KAGVTQTPRYLIKTRGQQVTLSCSPISGHRSVSWYQQTPGQGLQFLFEYFSETQRNKGNFPGRFSGRQFSNSRSEMNVSTLELGDSALYLCASSSIGGNEQFFGPGTRLTVL.

The table lists this clone with a count of one. The CDR3 region is CASSLEYGGQGYTF. Written as DNA, the CDR3 is TGTGCCAGCAGCTTGGAATACGGGGGCCAGGGCTACACCTTC. This chain links TRBV5-4 with TRBJ1-2; D possibly corresponds to TRBD1 (6 bases). V was trimmed by 0 bases and J by 8 bases, leaving 14 bases between them. CDR1 and CDR2 from the germline V gene are SGHNT and YYREEE (reference sequence). The CDR3 is 14 amino acids.

V and J are TRBV7-2 and TRBJ2-1, with TRBD2 matching 11 bases. This CDR3 has 16 amino acids. The ends lost 1 base at V and 4 bases at J; junction bases unmatched: 3. CDR1 is SGHTA, CDR2 FQGNSA, per germline. The CDR3 spells CASSLVAGGRYNEQFF. The CDR3 region has the DNA TGTGCCAGCAGCTTAGTAGCGGGAGGGCGTTACAATGAGCAGTTCTTC. Filled out from reference TRBV7-2 and TRBJ2-1, the complete variable domain reads GAGVSQSPSNKVTEKGKDVELRCDPISGHTALYWYRQSLGQGLEFLIYFQGNSAPDKSGLPSDRFSAERTGGSVSTLTIQRTQQEDSAVYLCASSLVAGGRYNEQFFGPGTRLTVL.

As regards this clone: Other DNA sequences within the sample encode an identical CDR3. The J gene is TRBJ2-7, the V gene TRBV7-9; tentative D call: TRBD1 (6 bases). CDR1 is SEHNR and CDR2 is FQNEAQ in the germline V gene (reference sequence). With 2 bases removed from V and 0 bases from J, the gap between germline ends came to 8 bases. The CDR3 contains 14 residues. The CDR3 DNA is TGTGCCAGCAGCTTAACAGGGATCTCCTACGAGCAGTACTTC. Translated, it gives CASSLTGISYEQYF.

V usage is TRBV7-2 and J usage is TRBJ1-4; tentatively, D is TRBD1 (5 bases). V lost 2 bases and J 7 bases, leaving 11 bases between the germline ends. The germline gives CDR1 SGHTA, CDR2 FQGNSA. The CDR3 extends over 14 amino acids. The CDR3 region has the DNA TGTGCCAGCAGCTTACAGGGAGGAGGTGAAAAACTGTTTTTT. Amino acid sequence: CASSLQGGGEKLFF.

The chain uses TRBV30 and TRBJ2-5; no clear D gene. The CDR3 length is 11 residues. Trimming pared 5 bases from V and 2 bases from J, leaving 6 bases between. Germline lookup yields CDR1 GTSNPN and CDR2 SVGIG (reference sequence). CDR3: CAWLSQETQYF. As DNA, the CDR3 is TGTGCCTGGCTGTCTCAAGAGACCCAGTACTTC.

This clone has just a few counts. The J gene is TRBJ1-5, the V gene TRBV7-9, with 7 bases that match TRBD1. This CDR3 comprises 16 residues. V was pared by 3 bases and J by 4 bases, with 9 bases of the junction left unmatched. Germline CDR1 reads SEHNR; CDR2 reads FQNEAQ (reference sequence). CDR3 in DNA: TGTGCCAGCAGCTTGGTAACAGGGGCGGGAAATCAGCCCCAGCATTTT. Amino acids: CASSLVTGAGNQPQHF.

J is TRBJ2-1 and V is TRBV7-9; 7 positions match TRBD2. Trimming took 2 bases from V and 4 from J; bases not matched to a gene: 8. The CDR3 is 16 amino acids. CDR1 is SEHNR and CDR2 is FQNEAQ in the germline V gene (reference sequence). CDR3 sequence reads: CASSLRGGSPYNEQFF. The DNA of the CDR3 is TGTGCCAGCAGCTTAAGAGGCGGGAGTCCTTACAATGAGCAGTTCTTC.

This rearrangement joins TRBV7-3 to TRBJ1-3; D is uncertain. V was pared by 2 bases and J by 0 bases, with 2 bases between. CDR1 is SGHTA, CDR2 FQGTGA, per germline. The CDR3 covers 13 residues. For the CDR3, the DNA is TGTGCCAGCAGCTTAGACTCTGGAAACACCATATATTTT. Its protein product is CASSLDSGNTIYF.

The gene calls are TRBV28 and TRBJ1-1, with D possibly matching TRBD1 (5 bases). This CDR3 region has 12 residues. Germline values: CDR1 MDHEN, CDR2 SYDVKM. Trimming pared 5 bases from V and 4 bases from J, leaving 8 bases between. CDR3 nucleotide sequence: TGTGCCAGCAGTACGGGGGGCACTGAAGCTTTCTTT. Translating it yields CASSTGGTEAFF.

The gene calls are TRBV6-9 and TRBJ2-1, with 7 bases lining up with TRBD1. V dropped 5 bases and J dropped 8; count of bases not matched to a gene: 3. The germline V gene has CDR1 MNHGY and CDR2 SVAAGI. This CDR3 has 12 amino acids. Here the CDR3 DNA reads TGTGCCAGCAGTGACAGGGTTCATGAGCAGTTCTTC. It codes for CASSDRVHEQFF.

This rearrangement joins TRBV7-2 to TRBJ1-2; no clear D gene. This CDR3 is built from 14 residues. V was clipped by 4 bases and J by 0 bases, with 9 bases between them. Germline V lookup: CDR1 SGHTA, CDR2 FQGNSA. CDR3 sequence (DNA): TGTGCCAGCAGCTCTGCGGGTGCTAACTATGGCTACACCTTC. This sequence encodes CASSSAGANYGYTF.

The gene calls are TRBV11-2 and TRBJ1-6; no firm D call. The CDR3 spans 16 residues. From germline, CDR1 is SGHAT and CDR2 FQNNGV. V gave up 4 bases and J gave up 0 bases, with 10 bases separating them. The CDR3 protein is CASSSSDRSYNSPLHF. The CDR3 coding sequence is TGTGCCAGCAGCTCGTCAGACCGCTCCTATAATTCACCCCTCCACTTT.